This passage covers 17 T cell receptor beta chains from one sample sequenced in a study of cytomegalovirus exposure and HLA in healthy donors. The PCR used 60 Vbeta and 13 Jbeta primers. Some clones are missing from TCRdb's copy, which holds only in-frame ones; the method was immunoSEQ multiplex PCR. The repertoire consists of 30,000 to 40,000 clones, with approximately 79% occurring once and the leading ten covering 10% to 13%. Sequences were obtained from PBMCs. The receptors were gathered from a woman under 30 in good health and CMV-seropositive.

This clone came up a few times. As DNA, the CDR3 is TGTGCCAGCAGTACACAGGAGAACACTGAAGCTTTCTTT. Amino acid sequence: CASSTQENTEAFF. This rearrangement joins TRBV6-1 to TRBJ1-1; possibly TRBD1 for D (5 bases). The germline CDR1 and CDR2 sequences are MNHNS and SASEGT. The V gene lost 5 bases and the J gene lost 1 base, with 8 bases spanning the gap. This CDR3 contains 13 residues.

J is TRBJ2-1 and V is TRBV6-4, with D unclear. The CDR3 is 15 amino acids. CDR1 MRHNA and CDR2 SNTAGT come from the germline V gene. V was pared by 0 bases and J by 6 bases, with 12 bases between. The CDR3 sequence: CASSDSSRSVNEQFF. The CDR3 region has the DNA TGTGCCAGCAGTGACTCGAGCAGGTCGGTCAATGAGCAGTTCTTC.

This chain connects TRBV30 to TRBJ2-7; D gene uncertain. V was trimmed by 0 bases and J by 0 bases, leaving 9 bases between them. Germline V gene data show CDR1 as GTSNPN and CDR2 as SVGIG (reference sequence). This CDR3 is 14 amino acids long. CDR3 nucleotide sequence: TGTGCCTGGAGTGTACTTGACACCTCCTACGAGCAGTACTTC. It is translated as CAWSVLDTSYEQYF.

The chain links TRBV2 to TRBJ1-2, with TRBD1 identical over 8 bases. Germline assignment: CDR1 SNHLY and CDR2 FYNNEI. J gave up 3 bases and V 6 bases, and 6 bases lay outside the gene matches. The CDR3 sequence is 14 residues long. The CDR3 loop reads CASRGRGQDYGYTF. The CDR3 DNA follows: TGTGCCAGCAGAGGTAGGGGACAGGACTATGGCTACACCTTC. Together with reference TRBV2 and TRBJ1-2, the CDR3 gives the full variable domain: EPEVTQTPSHQVTQMGQEVILRCVPISNHLYFYWYRQILGQKVEFLVSFYNNEISEKSEIFDDQFSVERPDGSNFTLKIRSTKLEDSAMYFCASRGRGQDYGYTFGSGTRLTVV.

The V call is TRBV2, the J call TRBJ2-3; TRBD2 matches 8 bases. The CDR3 totals 17 residues. Trimming at V came to 2 bases and at J to 4 bases, leaving 11 bases not matched to a gene. The V gene's germline CDR1 is SNHLY and CDR2 FYNNEI. CDR3 sequence reads: CASSELAVAGPSDTQYF. The CDR3 DNA reads TGTGCCAGCAGTGAACTCGCGGTAGCGGGGCCGTCAGATACGCAGTATTTT.

The J gene is TRBJ2-1, the V gene TRBV9; 9 bases align to TRBD2. Germline CDR1 reads SGDLS; CDR2 reads YYNGEE. The CDR3 covers 15 residues. V lost 1 base to trimming and J lost 6 bases; unmatched junction nucleotides: 5. CDR3 sequence: CASSVSGAGGNEQFF. The CDR3, as DNA: TGTGCCAGCAGCGTATCGGGAGCGGGGGGCAATGAGCAGTTCTTC.

This rearrangement joins TRBV5-6 to TRBJ2-5, with TRBD2 as a possible D gene (6 bases). The length of the CDR3 is 16 residues. The V end lost 4 bases, the J end lost 2 bases, and 18 bases lay between the germline ends. Germline-derived CDR1 and CDR2 are SGHDT and YYEEEE. The CDR3 region has the DNA TGTGCCAGCAGCGTAGGTTACCGGGACTTTCAAGAGACCCAGTACTTC. Translated, it gives CASSVGYRDFQETQYF.

The V and J genes are TRBV7-2 and TRBJ2-1; D is perhaps TRBD1 (6 bases). The CDR3 spans 15 residues. The ends were cut back, 1 base at V and 2 bases at J, with 9 bases in the middle. CDR1 is SGHTA, CDR2 FQGNSA, per germline. Here the CDR3 reads CASSLVAGAYNEQFF. The CDR3 DNA reads as TGTGCCAGCAGCTTAGTGGCAGGGGCCTACAATGAGCAGTTCTTC.

The rearrangement uses TRBV7-2 and TRBJ1-6, with D perhaps TRBD1 (6 bases). The CDR3 totals 16 residues. Germline V lookup: CDR1 SGHTA, CDR2 FQGNSA. V gave up 3 bases and J gave up 7 bases, with 16 bases separating them. CDR3 in amino acids: CASSFTFRGPNSPLHF. The CDR3 DNA reads as TGTGCCAGCAGCTTCACCTTCAGGGGACCCAATTCACCCCTCCACTTT.

The J gene is TRBJ1-2, the V gene TRBV4-2; D gene ambiguous. CDR1 and CDR2 (germline): LGHNA, YNFKEQ. CDR3 length equals 14 residues. V lost 0 bases, J lost 4 bases, and 9 bases lay in between. In DNA, the CDR3 is TGTGCCAGCAGCCAAGATAGTACAGCCTATGGCTACACCTTC. As protein: CASSQDSTAYGYTF.

The chain couples TRBV27 to TRBJ2-7; tentatively, D is TRBD1 (6 bases). In germline, CDR1 is MNHEY, CDR2 SMNVEV (reference sequence). Trimming cost V 4 bases and J 2 bases, with 12 bases left between them. The CDR3 covers 14 residues. The CDR3 is CASSSGRTAYEQYF. The CDR3 DNA reads as TGTGCCAGCAGTTCAGGTCGGACAGCCTACGAGCAGTACTTC.

The J gene is TRBJ1-1, the V gene TRBV9, with D perhaps matching TRBD1 (5 bases). Germline V gene data show CDR1 as SGDLS and CDR2 as YYNGEE. V gave up 0 bases and J gave up 0 bases, with 12 bases separating them. The CDR3 extends over 16 amino acids. The chain's CDR3 is CASSVGGRAMNTEAFF. In nucleotides, the CDR3 is TGTGCCAGCAGCGTAGGTGGCAGGGCAATGAACACTGAAGCTTTCTTT.

This chain links TRBV5-4 with TRBJ2-7, with D perhaps TRBD1 (6 bases). This CDR3 comprises 13 residues. CDR1 and CDR2 from the germline V gene are SGHNT and YYREEE (reference sequence). Trimming removed 2 bases from V and 1 base from J, with 7 bases in between. CDR3 residues: CASSFGQSYEQYF. The DNA of the CDR3 is TGTGCCAGCAGCTTCGGACAGTCCTACGAGCAGTACTTC. The whole variable domain, remainder taken from reference TRBV5-4 and TRBJ2-7, is ETGVTQSPTHLIKTRGQQVTLRCSSQSGHNTVSWYQQALGQGPQFIFQYYREEENGRGNFPPRFSGLQFPNYSSELNVNALELDDSALYLCASSFGQSYEQYFGPGTRLTVT.

This chain connects TRBV5-5 to TRBJ2-5; D call uncertain. The last part of the DNA fits TRBJ2-7 better; the J call may be wrong. Germline assignment: CDR1 SGHKS and CDR2 YYEKEE (reference sequence). The CDR3 has 12 residues. CDR3: CASSLPHYEQYF. DNA for the CDR3: TGTGCCAGCAGCTTGCCCCACTACGAGCAGTACTTC.

The chain carries TRBV28 and TRBJ2-2; D possibly corresponds to TRBD1 (6 bases). The length of the CDR3 is 15 residues. CDR1 MDHEN and CDR2 SYDVKM come from the germline V gene. Trimming pared 6 bases from V and 4 bases from J, leaving 15 bases between. CDR3 protein: CASRLQGRSTGELFF. In DNA form, the CDR3 reads TGTGCCAGCAGACTACAGGGAAGGAGCACCGGGGAGCTGTTTTTT.

The chain is built from TRBV29-1 and TRBJ2-3, with 9 bases identical to TRBD2. Trimming cost V 7 bases and J 1 base; bases outside gene matches: 9. Germline CDR1 is SQVTM and CDR2 is ANQGSEA. This CDR3 is built from 15 residues. For the CDR3, the DNA is TGCAGCGCTAGACATAGCGGGAGCCGCACAGATACGCAGTATTTT. Amino acid sequence: CSARHSGSRTDTQYF.

This CDR3 reads CASSLAGDYEQYF. In nucleotides, the CDR3 is TGCGCCAGCAGCCTAGCCGGCGACTACGAGCAGTACTTC. J is TRBJ2-7 and V is TRBV4-1; unclear D gene. The V and J ends lost 4 bases and 3 bases respectively, with 10 bases between them. CDR3 size: 13 residues. The V gene's germline CDR1 is MGHRA and CDR2 YSYEKL.